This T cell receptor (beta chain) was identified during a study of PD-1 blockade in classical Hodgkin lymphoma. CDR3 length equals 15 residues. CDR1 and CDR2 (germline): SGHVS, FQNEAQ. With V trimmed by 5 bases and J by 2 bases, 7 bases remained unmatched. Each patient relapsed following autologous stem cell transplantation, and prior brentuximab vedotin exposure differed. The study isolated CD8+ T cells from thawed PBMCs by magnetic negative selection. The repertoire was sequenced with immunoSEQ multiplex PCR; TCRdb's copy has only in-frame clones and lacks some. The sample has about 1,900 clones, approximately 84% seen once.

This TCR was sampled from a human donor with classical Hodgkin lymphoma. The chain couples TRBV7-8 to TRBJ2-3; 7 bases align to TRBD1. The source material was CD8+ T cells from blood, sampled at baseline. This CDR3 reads CASSLHDRATDTQYF. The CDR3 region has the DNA TGTGCCAGCAGCCTACATGACAGGGCCACAGATACGCAGTATTTT.